These 2 T cell receptor beta chains were all obtained from the same sample, sequenced in a study of regulatory T cells in long-lasting Graves disease. Construction of the TCR beta libraries employed iRepertoire HTBI primers in conjunction with Arm-PCR of CDR3 regions. TCRdb processed the multiplex PCR reads anew with MiXCR; each CDR3 protein has one entry. The table records approximately 400,000 distinct CDR3 sequences, under 15% of them present only once. Indicated time point: newly diagnosed GD, antithyroid drugs for less than 3 months. PBMC RNA was the source of the TCR library. These same data were also listed under a study on T cells in Graves' hyperthyroidism and ophthalmopathy.

This sample comprised peripheral blood mononuclear cells (PBMCs), obtained at new diagnosis, from a patient treated with antithyroid drugs. The receptor set was obtained from a woman aged 25 to 39 with Graves disease.

Turning to this clonotype: Since a much larger clone is just one base distant, this may be a read error. Likely a read error: the CDR3 ends without its conserved phenylalanine or tryptophan. The CDR3, as DNA: TGTGCCAGCAGCCCGTACAGCCGAGAGACCCAGTACTGC. Its protein product is CASSPYSRETQYC. The gene calls are TRBV11-2 and TRBJ2-5, with D uncertain. V dropped 5 bases and J dropped 4 bases, with 11 bases sitting between them. The V gene's germline CDR1 is SGHAT and CDR2 FQNNGV. This CDR3 has 13 residues.

The sample holds a few counts of this clonotype. The rearrangement links TRBV27 to TRBJ2-7; 9 bases are shared with TRBD2. This CDR3 spans 16 amino acids. Germline V gene data show CDR1 as MNHEY and CDR2 as SMNVEV (reference sequence). J gave up 0 bases and V 2 bases, and 5 bases lay outside the gene matches. Here the CDR3 reads CASSLNPTSGSYEQYF. CDR3 bases: TGTGCCAGCAGTTTAAACCCGACTAGCGGCTCCTACGAGCAGTACTTC.